This T cell receptor beta chain came from a study of blood T cell repertoires in COVID-19. As for the study in general: COVID-19 samples, acute and convalescent, were from the United States, Italy and Spain. The cDNA or gDNA used as material had been derived from T cells, B-cell-depleted T cells, or PBMCs.

Generated by immunoSEQ multiplex PCR, the TCRdb table keeps only in-frame clones and is missing some. The sample includes 310,000 or so clones, about 90% of them seen just once. The CDR3 spans 14 residues. The germline V gene encodes CDR1 MGHRA and CDR2 YSYEKL. Trimming stripped 1 base from V and 5 bases from J, with 9 bases between. The sample taken for sequencing was peripheral blood. V gene TRBV4-1 combines with J gene TRBJ1-5; perhaps TRBD1 as D (5 bases). The source of this sequence is a young man who had recovered from COVID-19. CDR3 in amino acids: CASSQVFRDQPQHF. For the CDR3, the DNA is TGCGCCAGCAGCCAAGTATTCAGGGATCAGCCCCAGCATTTT.